Each of the 28 T cell receptor beta chains below was sequenced from the same sample in a study of technical replicates of blood from a few donors. Sequenced by immunoSEQ multiplex PCR; TCRdb stores in-frame clones only, minus some. The repertoire includes over 80,000 clones, 90% to 97% of them detected once, and around 0.35% sits in the top ten. Sequencing was done on a sample of T cells isolated from PBMCs. The receptors originated from a human donor in good health.

Remarks on this clone: Germline is not matched at one junction end, which may reflect a read error. The gene calls are TRBV28 and TRBJ1-2; perhaps TRBD1 as D (5 bases). The CDR3 spans 11 residues. The germline CDR1 and CDR2 sequences are MDHEN and SYDVKM. In DNA, the CDR3 is TGTGCCAGCAGTTTAGGGGGGGACGGTCTCTTC. Translating it yields CASSLGGDGLF.

This chain links TRBV5-1 with TRBJ2-3, with D maybe TRBD2 (6 bases). Trimming left V 4 bases short and J 2 bases short, with 11 bases between. This CDR3 spans 14 amino acids. In germline, CDR1 is SGHRS, CDR2 YFSETQ. CDR3 sequence (DNA): TGCGCCAGCAGCCCGGGGACTTACACAGATACGCAGTATTTT. Amino acids: CASSPGTYTDTQYF.

The gene calls are TRBV5-4 and TRBJ1-2, with a possible D match to TRBD1 (5 bases). CDR3 size: 14 residues. Per germline, CDR1 SGHNT and CDR2 YYREEE (reference sequence). The germline V and J ends were trimmed by 4 bases and 8 bases, with 18 bases remaining between them. Here the CDR3 DNA reads TGTGCCAGCAGCCACCGGGGGGAACTAGGGGGCTACACCTTC. Amino acids: CASSHRGELGGYTF.

CDR3 DNA: TGTGCCAGCAGATACCGGACAGGAGGGGGCTACACCTTC. Translated: CASRYRTGGGYTF. The rearrangement links TRBV5-8 to TRBJ1-2, with 7 bases aligning to TRBD1. This CDR3 has 13 amino acids. Trimming at V came to 5 bases and at J to 8 bases, leaving 9 bases not matched to a gene. Per germline, CDR1 SGHTS and CDR2 YDEGEE.

This chain joins TRBV4-2 and TRBJ1-2; the match to TRBD1 covers 10 bases. V lost 1 base and J lost 6; bases outside the gene matches: 5. Germline lookup yields CDR1 LGHNA and CDR2 YNFKEQ. The CDR3 consists of 15 residues. CDR3 region: CASSQATGGRDGYTF. In DNA, the CDR3 is TGTGCCAGCAGCCAAGCGACAGGGGGCAGGGATGGCTACACCTTC.

The chain combines TRBV13 with TRBJ2-7; no firm D call. The V end lost 3 bases, the J end lost 4 bases, and 7 bases lay between the germline ends. CDR1 is PRHDT, CDR2 FYEKMQ, per germline (reference sequence). CDR3 size: 12 residues. In nucleotides, the CDR3 is TGTGCCAGCAGCTTCTCCGGGTACGAGCAGTACTTC. Residues: CASSFSGYEQYF.

The chain uses TRBV9 and TRBJ1-2; weak D call: TRBD1 (5 bases). Germline V gene data show CDR1 as SGDLS and CDR2 as YYNGEE. The germline V and J ends were trimmed by 3 bases and 6 bases, with 18 bases remaining between them. The CDR3 is 15 amino acids. The CDR3 loop reads CASSAGGTGGNGYTF. In nucleotides, the CDR3 is TGTGCCAGCAGCGCCGGGGGAACGGGGGGGAATGGCTACACCTTC.

The chain is built from TRBV7-2 and TRBJ1-1; maybe TRBD1 (6 bases). Looked up from germline, CDR1 is SGHTA and CDR2 is FQGNSA. V lost 4 bases, J lost 1 base, and 10 bases lay in between. The CDR3 consists of 14 residues. In DNA, the CDR3 is TGTGCCAGCAGCTCAAGGACAGAGAACACTGAAGCTTTCTTT. Protein product: CASSSRTENTEAFF.

This clone was observed once. V and J are TRBV11-3 and TRBJ2-1; weak D call: TRBD2 (5 bases). Trimming pared 5 bases from V and 5 bases from J, leaving 10 bases between. The CDR3 contains 13 residues. The germline CDR1 and CDR2 sequences are SGHNT and YENEEA. The CDR3 nucleotides are TGTGCCAGCAGCGAAGTCGGGGACAATGAGCAGTTCTTC. Protein product: CASSEVGDNEQFF.

This chain uses TRBV7-2 with TRBJ2-7, with no clear D. This CDR3 contains 14 residues. CDR1 and CDR2 from the germline V gene are SGHTA and FQGNSA. With 3 bases removed from V and 0 bases from J, the gap between germline ends came to 9 bases. CDR3 amino acids: CASSLAARSYEQYF. As DNA, the CDR3 is TGTGCCAGCAGCTTGGCGGCTCGCTCCTACGAGCAGTACTTC.

This CDR3 is CASSQDGGFRAGDTDTQYF. DNA of the CDR3: TGTGCCAGCAGCCAAGATGGGGGCTTCAGAGCGGGGGACACAGATACGCAGTATTTT. The chain has TRBV4-2 and TRBJ2-3; 8 positions agree with TRBD2. The germline V gene has CDR1 LGHNA and CDR2 YNFKEQ. V gave up 0 bases and J gave up 2 bases; unmatched junction bases: 13. The CDR3 extends over 19 amino acids.

The chain joins TRBV6-5 to TRBJ2-3; the match to TRBD2 covers 13 bases. With 5 bases clipped from V and 4 bases from J, the junction kept 3 bases outside the gene matches. There are 15 residues in the CDR3. CDR1 is MNHEY and CDR2 is SVGAGI in the germline V gene. As DNA, the CDR3 is TGTGCCAGCAGTCGGACTAGCGGGAGACCAGATACGCAGTATTTT. Residues: CASSRTSGRPDTQYF.

The J gene is TRBJ1-3, the V gene TRBV15, with TRBD1 matching 9 bases. The CDR3 loop spans 15 amino acids. CDR1 and CDR2 (germline): LNHNV, YYDKDF (reference sequence). Trimming took 4 bases from V and 2 from J; bases not matched to a gene: 3. CDR3 sequence: CATSKDRGAGNTIYF. For the CDR3, the DNA is TGTGCCACCAGCAAGGACAGGGGAGCTGGAAACACCATATATTTT.

V usage is TRBV7-2 and J usage is TRBJ2-7, with TRBD2 matching 10 bases. J was trimmed by 1 base and V by 1 base; bases with no gene match: 1. CDR1 and CDR2 from the germline V gene are SGHTA and FQGNSA. This CDR3 is 15 amino acids long. The CDR3 is CASSLVAGGSYEQYF. The CDR3 bases are TGTGCCAGCAGCTTAGTAGCGGGAGGTTCCTACGAGCAGTACTTC. Full variable domain (outside the CDR3, taken from reference TRBV7-2 and TRBJ2-7): GAGVSQSPSNKVTEKGKDVELRCDPISGHTALYWYRQSLGQGLEFLIYFQGNSAPDKSGLPSDRFSAERTGGSVSTLTIQRTQQEDSAVYLCASSLVAGGSYEQYFGPGTRLTVT.

V gene TRBV28 combines with J gene TRBJ2-1; a weak D match, TRBD1 (5 bases). Germline V gives CDR1 MDHEN, CDR2 SYDVKM. This CDR3 region has 14 residues. The V gene lost 6 bases and the J gene lost 0 bases, with 9 bases spanning the gap. The DNA for the CDR3 is TGTGCCAGCAGAAGACAGAGCTCCTACAATGAGCAGTTCTTC. This codes for CASRRQSSYNEQFF.

This clone was observed a single time. V gene TRBV29-1 combines with J gene TRBJ1-3, with D perhaps matching TRBD1 (5 bases). Per the germline V gene, CDR1 is SQVTM and CDR2 is ANQGSEA. The CDR3 extends over 20 amino acids. V gave up 5 bases and J gave up 0 bases, with 29 bases separating them. CDR3 region: CSVRETVFRTRHDSGNTIYF. The CDR3 DNA sequence: TGCAGCGTTAGGGAAACGGTTTTCCGGACACGACACGACTCTGGAAACACCATATATTTT. The full variable domain, completed using reference TRBV29-1 and TRBJ1-3, is SAVISQKPSRDICQRGTSLTIQCQVDSQVTMMFWYRQQPGQSLTLIATANQGSEATYESGFVIDKFPISRPNLTFSTLTVSNMSPEDSSIYLCSVRETVFRTRHDSGNTIYFGEGSWLTVV.

The gene calls are TRBV27 and TRBJ2-2; TRBD2 matches at 12 bases. Germline values: CDR1 MNHEY, CDR2 SMNVEV (reference sequence). The CDR3 contains 18 residues. V dropped 2 bases and J dropped 4; count of bases not matched to a gene: 8. Here the CDR3 reads CASSLVLAGGPSTGELFF. Here the CDR3 DNA reads TGTGCCAGCAGTTTAGTGCTAGCGGGAGGGCCTTCCACCGGGGAGCTGTTTTTT.

This chain connects TRBV19 to TRBJ2-2; D possibly corresponds to TRBD1 (6 bases). Germline CDR1 LNHDA, CDR2 SQIVND (reference sequence). The CDR3 extends over 15 amino acids. The V gene lost 1 base and the J gene lost 7 bases, with 13 bases spanning the gap. The DNA for the CDR3 is TGTGCCAGTAGTATAGCCAGCAGGGGCAACGGGGAGCTGTTTTTT. This gives the protein CASSIASRGNGELFF.

This sequence joins TRBV5-6 and TRBJ1-5, with 9 bases that match TRBD1. Trimming removed 4 bases from V and 4 bases from J; junction bases left unmatched: 9. The CDR3 consists of 16 residues. Germline CDR1 SGHDT, CDR2 YYEEEE. The CDR3 loop is CASSQSGTGYNQPQHF. The CDR3, as DNA: TGTGCCAGCAGCCAGTCCGGGACAGGGTATAATCAGCCCCAGCATTTT.

The rearrangement links TRBV7-3 to TRBJ1-3; a possible D gene is TRBD1 (6 bases). Trimming cost V 2 bases and J 3 bases, with 8 bases left between them. Germline loops: CDR1 SGHTA, CDR2 FQGTGA. The CDR3 is 14 residues long. CDR3 coding DNA: TGTGCCAGCAGCTTAGGGGGCCTTGGAAACACCATATATTTT. It yields the protein CASSLGGLGNTIYF.

The chain couples TRBV6-1 to TRBJ2-2, with 7 bases identical to TRBD1. The CDR3 is made up of 15 amino acids. Looked up from germline, CDR1 is MNHNS and CDR2 is SASEGT. V lost 5 bases and J lost 0; bases outside the gene matches: 3. The DNA for the CDR3 is TGTGCCAGCAGTACACAGGGGTCGAACACCGGGGAGCTGTTTTTT. This gives the protein CASSTQGSNTGELFF.

This CDR3 is CASSLTRNTEAFF. For the CDR3, the DNA is TGTGCCAGCAGTTTGACAAGGAACACTGAAGCTTTCTTT. J is TRBJ1-1 and V is TRBV6-5, with unresolved D. Trimming stripped 4 bases from V and 1 base from J, with 7 bases between. The CDR3 spans 13 residues. Germline V lookup: CDR1 MNHEY, CDR2 SVGAGI.

The chain links TRBV30 to TRBJ2-7; D may be TRBD2 (6 bases). This CDR3 has 14 amino acids. Trimming shortened V by 0 bases and J by 0 bases, and 9 bases separated the two germline ends. From germline, CDR1 is GTSNPN and CDR2 SVGIG (reference sequence). Here the CDR3 DNA reads TGTGCCTGGAGTGTACCGGGAGTCTCCTACGAGCAGTACTTC. The encoded protein is CAWSVPGVSYEQYF. Full variable domain (remainder filled in from reference TRBV30 and TRBJ2-7): SQTIHQWPATLVQPVGSPLSLECTVEGTSNPNLYWYRQAAGRGLQLLFYSVGIGQISSEVPQNLSASRPQDRQFILSSKKLLLSDSGFYLCAWSVPGVSYEQYFGPGTRLTVT.

This chain connects TRBV19 to TRBJ1-1; 7 nucleotides line up with TRBD1. The CDR3 sequence is 13 residues long. Per the germline V gene, CDR1 is LNHDA and CDR2 is SQIVND (reference sequence). V lost 5 bases, J lost 5 bases, and 5 bases stayed unmatched. The CDR3 protein is CASSETRGTEAFF. CDR3 in DNA: TGTGCCAGTAGTGAGACCAGGGGGACTGAAGCTTTCTTT.

The chain links TRBV7-9 to TRBJ2-5; D call uncertain. The germline gives CDR1 SEHNR, CDR2 FQNEAQ (reference sequence). Trimming left V 7 bases short and J 5 bases short, with 8 bases between. CDR3 length equals 11 residues. The CDR3 loop is CASTLGETQYF. DNA of the CDR3: TGTGCCAGCACGCTCGGGGAGACCCAGTACTTC.

The chain is built from TRBV30 and TRBJ2-7, with D possibly TRBD1 on 6 matching bases. V lost 4 bases and J lost 0, with 16 bases in between. The CDR3 length is 15 residues. Germline loops: CDR1 GTSNPN, CDR2 SVGIG (reference sequence). The CDR3 protein is CAWTLNRASSYEQYF. In DNA form, the CDR3 reads TGTGCCTGGACTCTAAACAGGGCAAGCTCCTACGAGCAGTACTTC.

The chain links TRBV2 to TRBJ2-7; no firm D call. V was shortened by 6 bases and J by 3 bases, with 3 bases between the two germline ends. CDR1 is SNHLY and CDR2 is FYNNEI in the germline V gene. The CDR3 has 10 amino acids. The CDR3 coding sequence is TGTGCCAGCAGCAACTACGAGCAGTACTTC. It encodes CASSNYEQYF. The complete variable domain, with remaining parts taken from reference TRBV2 and TRBJ2-7, reads EPEVTQTPSHQVTQMGQEVILRCVPISNHLYFYWYRQILGQKVEFLVSFYNNEISEKSEIFDDQFSVERPDGSNFTLKIRSTKLEDSAMYFCASSNYEQYFGPGTRLTVT.

The rearrangement links TRBV6-5 to TRBJ1-5; 9 bases align to TRBD1. CDR1 MNHEY and CDR2 SVGAGI come from the germline V gene. This CDR3 has 13 amino acids. V dropped 6 bases and J dropped 9; count of bases not matched to a gene: 6. This CDR3 is CASRGQGESPQHF. The CDR3 DNA follows: TGTGCCAGCAGGGGACAGGGAGAGTCGCCCCAGCATTTT.